Listed below are T cell receptor beta chains from one sample, sequenced in a study of T-cell reconstitution after alpha-beta-depleted transplantation in children. A single record per CDR3 protein comes from TCRdb applying MiXCR to the PCR reads. The data contain about 160,000 distinct CDR3 sequences, 11% of them singletons. The sequencing used PBMCs, collected before TCRalphabeta/CD19-depleted stem cell transplant. Receptors originate from a boy younger than 10 with acute myeloid leukemia, due to receive a stem cell transplant. CDR3s include the opening cysteine and the closing phenylalanine or tryptophan. Each record gives: CDR3 DNA, CDR3 protein, J gene, clone size, V gene, D gene. D genes are given only for firm matches. Size is omitted from some rows. Given values are once, few, many or a class for expanded clones.

cdr3_nt: TGCGCCAGCAGCTGGACAGCGAACACTGAAGCTTTCTTT
cdr3_aa: CASSWTANTEAFF
j_call: TRBJ1-1
clone_size: many
v_call: TRBV5-1
d_call: .

cdr3_nt: TGCGCCAGCAGCTTACAGGGGGCGTCCTACGAGCTGTACTTC
cdr3_aa: CASSLQGASYELYF
j_call: TRBJ2-7
clone_size: .
v_call: TRBV5-1
d_call: TRBD1

cdr3_nt: TGCAGTGCCTCGGGGAGTCTCCCTGGCTACACCTTC
cdr3_aa: CSASGSLPGYTF
j_call: TRBJ1-2
clone_size: many
v_call: TRBV20-1
d_call: .

cdr3_nt: TGCAGTGCTAGAGGCAGGGCGGACGAGCAGTACTTC
cdr3_aa: CSARGRADEQYF
j_call: TRBJ2-7
clone_size: many
v_call: TRBV20-1
d_call: .

cdr3_nt: TGCGCCAGCAGTGCTACGGGAACTCGGGAGACCCAGTACTTC
cdr3_aa: CASSATGTRETQYF
j_call: TRBJ2-5
clone_size: many
v_call: TRBV10-1
d_call: .

cdr3_nt: TGTGCCAGCAGCTTGGTTCCGGGAACTAGAGGTTCCAGTCCCCACAATGAGCAGTTCTTC
cdr3_aa: CASSLVPGTRGSSPHNEQFF
j_call: TRBJ2-1
clone_size: many
v_call: TRBV7-6
d_call: .

cdr3_nt: TGTGCCAGCAGTGTTTCAGGGAACTACGAGCAGTACTTC
cdr3_aa: CASSVSGNYEQYF
j_call: TRBJ2-7
clone_size: many
v_call: TRBV2
d_call: .

cdr3_nt: TGTGCCAGCAGCTCGGGACCTATTGGCGATGAGCAGTTCTTC
cdr3_aa: CASSSGPIGDEQFF
j_call: TRBJ2-1
clone_size: many
v_call: TRBV7-8
d_call: .

cdr3_nt: TGTGCCACCAGCAGAGGCCCGGGACTCCGGGACAGAAGGGCTGAAGCTTTCTTT
cdr3_aa: CATSRGPGLRDRRAEAFF
j_call: TRBJ1-1
clone_size: many
v_call: TRBV15
d_call: TRBD1

cdr3_nt: TGTGCCAGCAATGGGGGCGAGACCCAGTACTTC
cdr3_aa: CASNGGETQYF
j_call: TRBJ2-5
clone_size: .
v_call: TRBV19
d_call: .

cdr3_nt: TGTGCCAGCAGTTTTGGGGCGAACATCCTCCTCGGAGACATTCAGTACTTC
cdr3_aa: CASSFGANILLGDIQYF
j_call: TRBJ2-4
clone_size: many
v_call: TRBV28
d_call: .

cdr3_nt: TGTGCCAGCAGACTTAGGGAGAACACTGAAGCTTTCTTT
cdr3_aa: CASRLRENTEAFF
j_call: TRBJ1-1
clone_size: .
v_call: TRBV2
d_call: .

cdr3_nt: TGTGCCAGCAGCAAAAGTGCACTTAGCACAGATACGCAGTATTTT
cdr3_aa: CASSKSALSTDTQYF
j_call: TRBJ2-3
clone_size: many
v_call: TRBV21-1
d_call: .

cdr3_nt: TGCAGCGTCACGCCGACAGGGGATGAGCAGTTCTTC
cdr3_aa: CSVTPTGDEQFF
j_call: TRBJ2-1
clone_size: many
v_call: TRBV29-1
d_call: TRBD1

cdr3_nt: TGTGCCAGCAGTTCCCCCAAGACTTGGCGCCCCGGGGAGCTGTTTTTT
cdr3_aa: CASSSPKTWRPGELFF
j_call: TRBJ2-2
clone_size: many
v_call: TRBV28
d_call: .

cdr3_nt: TGTGCCAGCAGCGTAGGGCCGGGACGTAGGCATGAGCAGTTCTTC
cdr3_aa: CASSVGPGRRHEQFF
j_call: TRBJ2-1
clone_size: many
v_call: TRBV9
d_call: .